This T cell receptor beta chain was sequenced during a study of blood T cell repertoires in COVID-19. Study at large: Material from acute and convalescent COVID-19 was sourced from the United States, Italy and Spain. T cells, B-cell-depleted T cells, or PBMCs supplied cDNA or gDNA.

Per the authors' pipeline: Researchers report that nucleated cell counts were estimated from reference gene primer amplification. The assay was immunoSEQ multiplex PCR, and TCRdb's table has in-frame clones only and misses some. V and J calls and clone size are those listed in that table; D and trimming were worked out from the DNA. This table holds about 78,000 clones, around 86% found once. Sequenced: peripheral blood. This TCR was recovered from a man in his fifties or sixties with active or convalescent COVID-19.

The CDR3 protein is CASSPGAGKETQYF. The CDR3 bases are TGTGCCAGCTCACCGGGGGCAGGGAAAGAGACCCAGTACTTC. The genes are TRBV18 and TRBJ2-5; possibly TRBD1 for D (6 bases). The germline V gene has CDR1 KGHSH and CDR2 LQKENI. Trimming left V 3 bases short and J 3 bases short, with 11 bases between. CDR3 length: 14 amino acids.